The text below deals with one T cell receptor (beta chain). Its antigen is currently unknown. The data are from a study of shared clonotypes between healthy human individuals. The assay used deep level. Profiled with immunoSEQ multiplex PCR; TCRdb holds only in-frame clones, not every one. The table has fewer than 1.6 million clones, about 98.5% seen once. Points from the study as a whole: Although depth was large, rarefaction showed that sequencing of the sorted subsets was incomplete. Four donors shared approximately 5% of their naive CD4 clonotypes.

The clonotype comes from a man aged 25 to 40 in good health. Sequencing used naive CD4+ T cells sorted from blood. Subset specified: CD45RA+ positively selected.

CDR3 in DNA: TGTGCCAGCAGCTTAACCCGGAGGATGGGGATGGGTGATGAAAAACTGTTTTTT. Encoded protein: CASSLTRRMGMGDEKLFF. The chain recombines TRBV7-2 with TRBJ1-4; D unresolved. V gave up 2 bases and J gave up 6 bases, with 22 bases separating them. CDR3 length: 18 residues. Germline CDR1 is SGHTA and CDR2 is FQGNSA.